The T cell receptor beta chain described here comes from a study of blood T cell repertoires in COVID-19. The germline V gene encodes CDR1 SGDLS and CDR2 YYNGEE. The V gene lost 0 bases and the J gene lost 0 bases, with 7 bases spanning the gap. There are 14 residues in the CDR3. In the original processing: Reference gene primer amplification yielded estimated nucleated cell counts. The repertoire was sequenced with immunoSEQ multiplex PCR; TCRdb's copy has only in-frame clones and lacks some. V and J calls plus clone size are reproduced from that table; the DNA served to infer D and trimming. The table includes 150,000 or so clones, about nine tenths detected once. This clone came up once.

The sequenced sample consisted of PBMCs or T cells enriched from blood (not recorded which). This clonotype was obtained from a woman aged 40 to 50 who had been exposed to COVID-19. The chain is built from TRBV9 and TRBJ2-7, with D unclear. CDR3 DNA: TGTGCCAGCAGCGTAGGTCAGTCCTCCTACGAGCAGTACTTC. It is translated as CASSVGQSSYEQYF.